The 19 T cell receptor beta chains in this list originate from one sample, sequenced in a study of metastatic and nonmetastatic thyroid tumors. Patients underwent thyroid surgery, and none had received any treatment before it. TCRdb called clones again from the PCR reads with MiXCR. Of 30,000 to 35,000 clones in the sample, less than 30% were seen once. Material: blood. Receptor source: a female donor with papillary thyroid cancer or a benign thyroid nodule (not recorded which). Some clones in this sample may be carry-over from other donors' samples.

Ten or more counts support this clone. The sample holds other DNA sequences that translate to the same CDR3. This sequence joins TRBV6-1 and TRBJ1-6; unclear D gene. The CDR3 contains 14 residues. V was cut by 2 bases and J by 9 bases, with 11 bases left in between. Germline-derived CDR1 and CDR2 are MNHNS and SASEGT. The CDR3: CASSEQGFGSPLHF. In nucleotides, the CDR3 is TGTGCCAGCAGTGAACAAGGGTTCGGTTCACCCCTCCACTTT.

This clone was recorded a few times. The chain recombines TRBV6-5 with TRBJ2-5, with D tentatively TRBD1 (6 bases). The CDR3 is made up of 12 amino acids. The ends were cut back, 6 bases at V and 11 bases at J, with 16 bases in the middle. The germline V gene encodes CDR1 MNHEY and CDR2 SVGAGI. The CDR3, as DNA: TGTGCCAGCAGGGAGTGGCAGGGGAGTCAGTACTTC. This encodes CASREWQGSQYF.

This clone was counted at least ten times. The chain has TRBV20-1 and TRBJ2-1; 10 positions agree with TRBD2. V lost 5 bases and J lost 3; bases outside the gene matches: 1. Germline V gene lookup returns CDR1 DFQATT and CDR2 SNEGSKA (reference sequence). CDR3 length equals 13 residues. CDR3 DNA: TGCAGTGCTCTAGCGGGGGACTACAATGAGCAGTTCTTC. Its protein is CSALAGDYNEQFF.

This clone is categorized as medium-sized. One end of the junction does not line up with germline, which may come from a read error. This chain connects TRBV28 to TRBJ2-7; D is perhaps TRBD2 (6 bases). Germline V CDR1 and CDR2: MDHEN, SYDVKM. This CDR3 has 14 residues. The CDR3: CASSLYQSGGTESF. Written as DNA, the CDR3 is TGTGCCAGCAGTTTATATCAAAGTGGAGGGACGGAATCCTTC.

The V call is TRBV12-3 or TRBV12-4, the J call TRBJ1-6; no clear D gene. V gave up 5 bases and J gave up 8 bases, with 13 bases separating them. This CDR3 region has 14 residues. CDR3 region: CASSAYREDSPLHF. In DNA form, the CDR3 reads TGTGCCAGCAGTGCGTATAGGGAGGATTCACCCCTCCACTTT.

This clone was counted between two and nine times. This chain uses TRBV14 with TRBJ2-6, with D perhaps being TRBD1 or TRBD2 (5 bases each). CDR1 and CDR2 from the germline V gene are SGHDN and FVKESK. Between the trimmed V and J ends, which lost 5 bases and 1 base, there was a span of 18 bases. The length of the CDR3 is 18 residues. In DNA form, the CDR3 reads TGTGCCAGCAGCACCCGGGACGGGGCTAAGTCTGGGGCCAACGTCCTGACTTTC. It specifies CASSTRDGAKSGANVLTF.

As to this clone: At one end, the junction sequence differs from germline, possibly due to a read error. This sequence joins TRBV11-2 and TRBJ2-1; D remains ambiguous. Germline V CDR1 and CDR2: SGHAT, FQNNGV. The CDR3 is 14 residues long. The CDR3 region is CASSFSGSYNGQFF. The CDR3, as DNA: TGTGCCAGCAGCTTTTCGGGCTCCTACAATGGGCAGTTCTTC.

This sequence joins TRBV6-1 and TRBJ2-7, with D possibly matching TRBD1 (6 bases). CDR1 is MNHNS and CDR2 is SASEGT in the germline V gene. V was clipped by 7 bases and J by 6 bases, with 16 bases between them. This CDR3 is 13 amino acids long. CDR3 bases: TGTGCCAGCATGGGGGACACCGTAAGCGAGCAGTACTTC. Translation gives CASMGDTVSEQYF.

This clone has a single count. The gene calls are TRBV11-2 and TRBJ2-5, with a possible D match to TRBD2 (5 bases). With 3 bases removed from V and 4 bases from J, the gap between germline ends came to 15 bases. This CDR3 comprises 15 residues. Germline assignment: CDR1 SGHAT and CDR2 FQNNGV. The chain's CDR3 is CASSFPKRGRETQYF. CDR3 coding DNA: TGTGCCAGCAGCTTCCCAAAACGGGGTCGAGAGACCCAGTACTTC.

Points on this clone: A junction end diverges from the germline sequence, so it may reflect a read error. This sample also contains other DNA sequences that code for the same CDR3. This chain uses TRBV14 with TRBJ2-6; the D gene could be TRBD1 or TRBD2 (6 bases each). The germline V gene has CDR1 SGHDN and CDR2 FVKESK. This CDR3 comprises 18 residues. The CDR3 protein is CASSTRDRTKSGANVLTF. CDR3 nucleotide sequence: TGTGCAAGCAGCACCCGTGACAGGACTAAGTCTGGGGCCAACGTCCTGACTTTC.

This clone was detected many times. The J gene is TRBJ2-5, the V gene TRBV12-3 or TRBV12-4, with D possibly TRBD1 on 6 matching bases. This CDR3 has 15 amino acids. Trimming removed 5 bases from V and 1 base from J, with 14 bases in between. The CDR3 loop is CASSNRAPLQETQYF. The DNA for the CDR3 is TGTGCCAGCAGTAACAGGGCCCCCCTCCAAGAGACCCAGTACTTC.

In this sample, this clone turned up many times. This may be a read error: a much more frequent sequence differs by one nucleotide. V usage is TRBV2 and J usage is TRBJ2-2, with D unclear. This CDR3 region has 12 residues. Trimming left V 7 bases short and J 6 bases short, with 9 bases between. Germline V CDR1 and CDR2: SNHLY, FYNNEI. CDR3 loop: CASKRSPGELFF. The CDR3 nucleotides are TGTGCCAGCAAGAGATCCCCCGGGGAGCTGTTTTTT.

This chain connects TRBV2 to TRBJ2-3, with 13 bases that match TRBD2. Germline CDR1 and CDR2: SNHLY and FYNNEI. The V and J ends lost 0 bases and 5 bases, in that order; junction bases with no gene match: 11. This CDR3 contains 19 residues. The CDR3 nucleotides read TGTGCCAGCAGTGAAGCCCGATATAAACTAGCGGGGGGGAGAGATACGCAGTATTTT. It yields the protein CASSEARYKLAGGRDTQYF.

As concerns this clone: A junction boundary mismatches the germline segment, possibly from a read error. This sequence joins TRBV6-1 and TRBJ2-5; 14 bases agree with TRBD2. CDR1 MNHNS and CDR2 SASEGT come from the germline V gene. The CDR3 consists of 16 residues. CDR3 amino acids: CVSSLGLAGGAETQYF. As DNA, the CDR3 is TGTGTCAGCAGCCTCGGACTAGCGGGGGGTGCAGAGACCCAGTACTTC.

As to this clone: A read error may produce the germline difference seen at one junction end. The chain couples TRBV6-1 to TRBJ2-2; TRBD2 might be the D (5 bases). This CDR3 contains 15 residues. The germline gives CDR1 MNHNS, CDR2 SASEGT. The CDR3 loop reads CASTLGCGNTGDLFF. The CDR3 coding sequence is TGTGCCAGCACCTTAGGGTGTGGGAACACCGGGGATCTGTTTTTT.

The CDR3 DNA sequence: TGTGCCAGCAGCGAAGATACGGGACAGTGGTCGAAAGGCTACACCTTC. Its translation is CASSEDTGQWSKGYTF. The chain couples TRBV9 to TRBJ1-2; 7 bases fit TRBD1. Germline values: CDR1 SGDLS, CDR2 YYNGEE. The CDR3 extends over 16 amino acids. The V segment lost 3 bases and the J segment 8 bases; nucleotides outside the gene matches: 16.

A few counts support this clone. The chain joins TRBV6-1 to TRBJ2-7; tentatively, D is TRBD1 or TRBD2 (5 bases each). The germline V and J ends were trimmed by 7 bases and 6 bases, with 22 bases remaining between them. Germline CDR1 MNHNS, CDR2 SASEGT. This CDR3 comprises 15 residues. The CDR3 spells CASTDLGTAGGEQYF. Written as DNA, the CDR3 is TGTGCCAGCACCGACCTAGGGACCGCCGGAGGCGAGCAGTACTTC.

Only a few counts were recorded for this clone. A much larger clone is a single base away; this may be a read error. This chain joins TRBV7-9 and TRBJ2-3, with a weak D call TRBD2 (6 bases). Trimming removed 1 base from V and 2 bases from J, with 7 bases in between. The CDR3 is made up of 14 amino acids. CDR1 SEHNR and CDR2 FQNEAQ come from the germline V gene (reference sequence). CDR3 sequence: CASSLGGLTDTQYF. As DNA, the CDR3 is TGTGCCAGCAGCTTAGGGGGACTCACAGATACGCAGTATTTT.

Ten or more counts support this clone. The rearrangement links TRBV6-4 to TRBJ2-6; D uncertain. CDR3 size: 13 residues. The ends were cut back, 0 bases at V and 3 bases at J, with 0 bases in the middle. From germline, CDR1 is MRHNA and CDR2 SNTAGT. CDR3 nucleotide sequence: TGTGCCAGCAGTGACTCTGGGGCCAACGTCCTGACTTTC. This encodes CASSDSGANVLTF.